These 5 T cell receptor beta chains were all obtained from the same sample, sequenced in a study of shared clonotypes between healthy human individuals. Selected positively for CCR7 and CD45RO-negative, naive CD8 cells excluded terminally differentiated effector memory CD45RA+ cells. TCRdb keeps only in-frame clones here, not all; method: immunoSEQ multiplex PCR. The sample has approximately 1.9 million clones, approximately 92% seen once. The sample taken for sequencing was naive CD8+ T cells from PBMCs. The receptors originated from a man aged 18 to 29 in good health. Some clones in this sample may be carry-over from other donors' samples.

The rearrangement joins TRBV28 to TRBJ2-7; TRBD2 aligns across 9 bases. Germline values: CDR1 MDHEN, CDR2 SYDVKM. The CDR3 length is 16 residues. V lost 2 bases, J lost 3 bases, and 8 bases stayed unmatched. The CDR3 protein is CASSLKNSGRFYEQYF. The DNA for the CDR3 is TGTGCCAGCAGTTTAAAAAATAGCGGGAGATTCTACGAGCAGTACTTC.

This clone has just one count. Other nucleotide sequences in the sample specify the same CDR3. V gene TRBV19 combines with J gene TRBJ2-1, with D uncertain. The CDR3 runs 14 residues. Germline-derived CDR1 and CDR2 are LNHDA and SQIVND (reference sequence). V lost 2 bases and J 1 base, leaving 6 bases between the germline ends. CDR3 in amino acids: CASSIRVSYNEQFF. CDR3 nucleotide sequence: TGTGCCAGTAGTATAAGGGTGTCCTACAATGAGCAGTTCTTC.

Note on this clone: Other DNA sequences from this sample encode an identical CDR3 as well. This rearrangement joins TRBV29-1 to TRBJ1-1; maybe TRBD1 (6 bases). The CDR3 spans 11 residues. From germline, CDR1 is SQVTM and CDR2 ANQGSEA. The germline V and J ends were trimmed by 3 bases and 6 bases, with 8 bases remaining between them. CDR3 in amino acids: CSVDRGPEAFF. The CDR3, as DNA: TGCAGCGTTGACAGGGGCCCTGAAGCTTTCTTT.

V is TRBV9 and J is TRBJ2-7; D unresolved. The CDR3 has 14 amino acids. In germline, CDR1 is SGDLS, CDR2 YYNGEE. V was cut by 4 bases and J by 4 bases, with 15 bases left in between. CDR3 loop: CASSPGLGLYEQYF. The CDR3 DNA sequence: TGTGCCAGCAGCCCGGGCCTTGGTTTGTACGAGCAGTACTTC.

To note about this clone: This CDR3 is also generated by other DNA sequences in the sample. V usage is TRBV27 and J usage is TRBJ2-7, with 7 bases identical to TRBD2. CDR3 length: 13 residues. V dropped 2 bases and J dropped 6; count of bases not matched to a gene: 4. Germline lookup yields CDR1 MNHEY and CDR2 SMNVEV (reference sequence). CDR3 nucleotide sequence: TGTGCCAGCAGTTTAGCGGGAGCCTCCGAGCAGTACTTC. Its protein is CASSLAGASEQYF.